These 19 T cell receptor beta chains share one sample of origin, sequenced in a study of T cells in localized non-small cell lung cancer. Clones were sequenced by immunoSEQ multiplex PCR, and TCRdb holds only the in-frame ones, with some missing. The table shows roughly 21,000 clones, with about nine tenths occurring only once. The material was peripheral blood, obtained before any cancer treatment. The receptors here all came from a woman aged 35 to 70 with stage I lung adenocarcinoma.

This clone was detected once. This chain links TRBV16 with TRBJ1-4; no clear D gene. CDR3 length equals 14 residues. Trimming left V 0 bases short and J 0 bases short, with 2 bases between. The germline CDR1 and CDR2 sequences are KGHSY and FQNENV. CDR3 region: CASSQSSTNEKLFF. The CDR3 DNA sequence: TGTGCCAGCAGCCAATCATCAACTAATGAAAAACTGTTTTTT.

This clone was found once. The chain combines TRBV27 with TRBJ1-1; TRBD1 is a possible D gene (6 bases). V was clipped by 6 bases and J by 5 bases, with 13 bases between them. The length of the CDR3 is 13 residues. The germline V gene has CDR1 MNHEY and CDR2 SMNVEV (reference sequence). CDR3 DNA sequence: TGTGCCAGCAGATACAGGGAGGGGACTGAAGCTTTCTTT. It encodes CASRYREGTEAFF.

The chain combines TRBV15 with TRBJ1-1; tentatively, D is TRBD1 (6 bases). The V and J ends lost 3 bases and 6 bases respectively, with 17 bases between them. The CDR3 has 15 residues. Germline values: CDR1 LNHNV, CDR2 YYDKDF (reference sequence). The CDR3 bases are TGTGCCACCAGCAGGGGAGGTGGGCAGGGGCCTGAAGCTTTCTTT. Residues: CATSRGGGQGPEAFF.

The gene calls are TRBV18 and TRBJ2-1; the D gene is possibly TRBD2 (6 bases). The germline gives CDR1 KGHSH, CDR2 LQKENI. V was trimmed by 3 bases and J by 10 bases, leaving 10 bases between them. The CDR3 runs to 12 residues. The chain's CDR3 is CASSPLAVEQFF. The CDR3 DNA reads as TGTGCCAGCTCACCGTTAGCGGTCGAGCAGTTCTTC.

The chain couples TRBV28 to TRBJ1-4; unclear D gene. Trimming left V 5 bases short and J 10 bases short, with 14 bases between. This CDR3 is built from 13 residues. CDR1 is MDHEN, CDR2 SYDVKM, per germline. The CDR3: CASSPHDGLKLFF. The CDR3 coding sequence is TGTGCCAGCAGTCCGCACGATGGGCTAAAACTGTTTTTT.

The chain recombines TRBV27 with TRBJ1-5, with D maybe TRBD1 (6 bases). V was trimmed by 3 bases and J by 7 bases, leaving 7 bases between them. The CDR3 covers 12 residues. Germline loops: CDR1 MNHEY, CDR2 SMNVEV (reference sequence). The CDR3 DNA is TGTGCCAGCAGTTTTAGGGGGCAGCCCCAGCATTTT. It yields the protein CASSFRGQPQHF.

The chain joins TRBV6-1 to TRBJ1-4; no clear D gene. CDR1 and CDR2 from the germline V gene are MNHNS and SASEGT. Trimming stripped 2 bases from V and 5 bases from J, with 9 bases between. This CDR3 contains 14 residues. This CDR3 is CASSENLENEKLFF. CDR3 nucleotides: TGTGCCAGCAGTGAAAACTTAGAAAATGAAAAACTGTTTTTT.

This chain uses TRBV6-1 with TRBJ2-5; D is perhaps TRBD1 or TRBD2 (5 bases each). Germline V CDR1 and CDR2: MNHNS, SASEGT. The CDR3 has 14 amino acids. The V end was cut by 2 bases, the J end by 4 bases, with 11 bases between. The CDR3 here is CASSESGGVETQYF. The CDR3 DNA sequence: TGTGCCAGCAGTGAATCTGGGGGAGTAGAGACCCAGTACTTC.

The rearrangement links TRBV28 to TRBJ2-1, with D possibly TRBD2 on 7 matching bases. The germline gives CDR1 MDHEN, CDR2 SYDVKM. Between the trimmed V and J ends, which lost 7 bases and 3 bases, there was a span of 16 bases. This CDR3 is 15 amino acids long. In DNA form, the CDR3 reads TGTGCCAGCAAGGGGGGAGGGACTCTCTACAATGAGCAGTTCTTC. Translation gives CASKGGGTLYNEQFF.

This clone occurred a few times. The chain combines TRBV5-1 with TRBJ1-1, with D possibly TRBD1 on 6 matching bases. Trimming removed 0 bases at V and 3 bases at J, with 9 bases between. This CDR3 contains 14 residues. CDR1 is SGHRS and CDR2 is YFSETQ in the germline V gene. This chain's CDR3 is CASSLDRAYTEAFF. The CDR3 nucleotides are TGCGCCAGCAGCTTGGACAGGGCGTACACTGAAGCTTTCTTT.

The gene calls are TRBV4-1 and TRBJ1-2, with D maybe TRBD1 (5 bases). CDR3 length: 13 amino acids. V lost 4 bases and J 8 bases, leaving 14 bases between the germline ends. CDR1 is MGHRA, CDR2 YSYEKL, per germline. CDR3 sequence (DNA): TGCGCCAGCAGCCCCTCCCCAGGGTACGGCTACACCTTC. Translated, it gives CASSPSPGYGYTF.

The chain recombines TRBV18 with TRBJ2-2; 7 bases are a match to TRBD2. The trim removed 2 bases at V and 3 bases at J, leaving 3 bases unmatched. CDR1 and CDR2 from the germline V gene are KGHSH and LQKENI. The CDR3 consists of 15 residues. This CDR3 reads CASSPASGDTGELFF. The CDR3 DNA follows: TGTGCCAGCTCACCAGCTAGCGGCGACACCGGGGAGCTGTTTTTT. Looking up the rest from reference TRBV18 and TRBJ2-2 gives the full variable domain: NAGVMQNPRHLVRRRGQEARLRCSPMKGHSHVYWYRQLPEEGLKFMVYLQKENIIDESGMPKERFSAEFPKEGPSILRIQQVVRGDSAAYFCASSPASGDTGELFFGEGSRLTVL.

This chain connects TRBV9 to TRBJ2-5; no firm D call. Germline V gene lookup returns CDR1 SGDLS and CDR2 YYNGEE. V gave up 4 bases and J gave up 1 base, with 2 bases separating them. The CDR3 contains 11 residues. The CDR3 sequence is CASSPQETQYF. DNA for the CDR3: TGTGCCAGCAGCCCCCAAGAGACCCAGTACTTC.

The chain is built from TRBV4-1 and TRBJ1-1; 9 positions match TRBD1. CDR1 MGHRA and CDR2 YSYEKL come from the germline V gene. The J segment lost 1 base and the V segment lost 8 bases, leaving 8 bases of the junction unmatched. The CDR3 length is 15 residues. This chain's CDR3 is CASAMTGGTNTEAFF. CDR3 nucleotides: TGCGCCAGCGCTATGACAGGGGGAACGAACACTGAAGCTTTCTTT.

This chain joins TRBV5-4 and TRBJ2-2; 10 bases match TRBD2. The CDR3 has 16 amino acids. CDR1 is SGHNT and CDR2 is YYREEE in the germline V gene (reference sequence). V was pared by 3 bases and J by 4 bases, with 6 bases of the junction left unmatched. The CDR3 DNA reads TGTGCCAGCAGCTCCGTACTAGCGGGGATCACCGGGGAGCTGTTTTTT. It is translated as CASSSVLAGITGELFF.

The CDR3 sequence: CASSPGINIQYF. CDR3 nucleotides: TGTGCCAGTAGTCCAGGGATAAACATTCAGTACTTC. The rearrangement uses TRBV19 and TRBJ2-4; tentatively, D is TRBD1 (5 bases). Deletions cut 5 bases from V and 6 bases from J, with 8 bases between. The germline V gene encodes CDR1 LNHDA and CDR2 SQIVND (reference sequence). The CDR3 is 12 amino acids.

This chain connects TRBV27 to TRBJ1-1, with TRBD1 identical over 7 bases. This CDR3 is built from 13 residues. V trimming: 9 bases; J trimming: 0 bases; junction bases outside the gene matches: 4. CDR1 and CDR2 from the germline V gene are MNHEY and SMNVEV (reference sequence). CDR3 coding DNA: TGTGCCAGTTACAGGGGCCTGAACACTGAAGCTTTCTTT. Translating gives CASYRGLNTEAFF.

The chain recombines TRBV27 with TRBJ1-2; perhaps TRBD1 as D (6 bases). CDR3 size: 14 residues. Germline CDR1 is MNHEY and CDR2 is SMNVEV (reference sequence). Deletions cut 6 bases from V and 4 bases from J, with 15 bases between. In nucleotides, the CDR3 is TGTGCCAGCAGGCTAAGCAGGGGCCCCTATGGCTACACCTTC. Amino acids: CASRLSRGPYGYTF.

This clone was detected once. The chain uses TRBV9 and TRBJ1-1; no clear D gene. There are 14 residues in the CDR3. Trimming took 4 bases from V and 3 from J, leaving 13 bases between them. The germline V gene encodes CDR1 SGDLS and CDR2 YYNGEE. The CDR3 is CASSSTGVDTEAFF. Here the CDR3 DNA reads TGTGCCAGCAGCTCTACCGGGGTCGACACTGAAGCTTTCTTT.